This T cell receptor (beta chain) comes out of a study of early T cells in non-severe SARS-CoV-2 infection. As for the study in general: Bulk RNA taken from unsorted whole blood was sequenced, leaving chains unpaired. Study-wide results and caveats: Anti-spike CD8 responses were favored in VDJdb matching, and private and CD4 specificities were missed.

CDR3 length: 14 residues. V lost 2 bases and J lost 0, with 8 bases in between. Germline V gives CDR1 ENHRY, CDR2 SYGVKD. Individual cDNA molecules carried attached unique molecular identifiers. TCRdb redid the calling of the 5' RACE reads with MiXCR, one entry per CDR3 protein. The table shows about 67,000 distinct CDR3 sequences, with about 9.9% occurring only once. In the case of this clonotype: Its matching antigen is unknown.

V gene TRBV10-3 combines with J gene TRBJ2-7; maybe TRBD2 (5 bases). This receptor was taken from an adult who was a healthcare worker with PCR-confirmed SARS-CoV-2 infection or an uninfected control (not recorded which). The sequencing sample was made of whole blood. This CDR3 is CAISERGVSYEQYF. Written as DNA, the CDR3 is TGTGCCATCAGTGAGCGGGGTGTCTCCTACGAGCAGTACTTC.